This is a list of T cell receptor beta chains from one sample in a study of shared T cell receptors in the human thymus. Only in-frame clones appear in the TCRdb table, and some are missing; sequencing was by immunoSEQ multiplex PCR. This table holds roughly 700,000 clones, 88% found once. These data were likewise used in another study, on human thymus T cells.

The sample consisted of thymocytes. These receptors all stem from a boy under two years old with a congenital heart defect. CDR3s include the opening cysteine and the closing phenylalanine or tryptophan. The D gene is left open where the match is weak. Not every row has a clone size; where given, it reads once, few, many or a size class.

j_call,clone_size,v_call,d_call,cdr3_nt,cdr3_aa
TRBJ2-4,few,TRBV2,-,TGTGCCAGCAGTGAAAGCGTAGAAATTAAACAAGCCAAAAACATTCAGTACTTC,CASSESVEIKQAKNIQYF
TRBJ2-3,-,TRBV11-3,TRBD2,TGTGCCAGCACTTTGACCCCAGGATCCGGGACTAGCGGGAGCCATACGCAGTATTTT,CASTLTPGSGTSGSHTQYF
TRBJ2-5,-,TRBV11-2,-,TGTGCCAGCAGCAATAGATCGGGGATCTGGGAGACCCAGTACTTC,CASSNRSGIWETQYF
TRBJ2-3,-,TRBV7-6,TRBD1,TGTGCCAGCAGCTTAGCGGACAGGGAGAAAGATACGCAGTATTTT,CASSLADREKDTQYF
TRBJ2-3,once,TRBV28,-,TGTGCCATCGTCCGGGACAGGAAAGGACTAGCGAGCACAGATACGCAGTATTTT,CAIVRDRKGLASTDTQYF
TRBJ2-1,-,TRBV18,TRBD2,TGTGCCAGCTCTCGGGGGGATGAGCAGTTCTTC,CASSRGDEQFF
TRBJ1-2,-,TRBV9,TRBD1,TGTGCCAGCAGCCCTCGGGACAGGGTAATCTATGGCTACACCTTC,CASSPRDRVIYGYTF
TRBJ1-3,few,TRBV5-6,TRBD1,TGTGCCAGCAGCCCAGGGGGGACAGGGAAGAGAAACACCATATATTTT,CASSPGGTGKRNTIYF
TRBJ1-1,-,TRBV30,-,TGTGCCTGGAGTGTACGGGACACTGAAGCTTTCTTT,CAWSVRDTEAFF
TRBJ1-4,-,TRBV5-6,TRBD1,TGTGCCAGCAGCTCCCGCGCGGACAGGGCTAATGAAAAACTGTTTTTT,CASSSRADRANEKLFF
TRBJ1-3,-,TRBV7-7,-,TGTGCCAGCAGCTATTCCGGGTCTCCCTCTGGAAACACCATATATTTT,CASSYSGSPSGNTIYF
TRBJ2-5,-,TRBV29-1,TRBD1,TGCAGCGTTGGGGGACAGTACCAAGAGACCCAGTACTTC,CSVGGQYQETQYF
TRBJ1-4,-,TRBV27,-,TGTGCCAGCAGTTTGGGGCGGACCGGCGAAAAACTGTTTTTT,CASSLGRTGEKLFF
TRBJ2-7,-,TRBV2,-,TGTGCCAGCAGTGAAAGAGCTAGCCGGTACTACGAGCAGTACTTC,CASSERASRYYEQYF
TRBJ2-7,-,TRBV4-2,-,TGTGCCAGCAGCCGAAGCGTAGGGACTGACTCCTACGAGCAGTACTTC,CASSRSVGTDSYEQYF
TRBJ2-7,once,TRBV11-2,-,TGTGCCAGCCACGGGCAGGGTTCCTACGAGCAGTACTTC,CASHGQGSYEQYF
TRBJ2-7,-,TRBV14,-,TGTGCCAGCAGCCAAGGGGGCCAAAACCGTCTCTACGAGCAGTACTTC,CASSQGGQNRLYEQYF
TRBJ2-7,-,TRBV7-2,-,TGTGCCAGCAGCTTAGGGGGCAGGTCCTACGAGCAGTACTTC,CASSLGGRSYEQYF
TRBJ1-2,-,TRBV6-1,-,TGTGCCAGCAGTGAAGTTCAGGGCGGCTACACCTTC,CASSEVQGGYTF
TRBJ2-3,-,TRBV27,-,TGTGCCAGCAGTTTATTCACTAGTCATACCCAAAATACGCAGTATTTT,CASSLFTSHTQNTQYF
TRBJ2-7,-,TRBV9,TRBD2,TGTGCCAGCAGCGTAGCGAGCGGGAGGGCCGAGGAGCAGTACTTC,CASSVASGRAEEQYF
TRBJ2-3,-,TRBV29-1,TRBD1,TGCAGCGTTGACATAGGGACAGGGGGCAGTGCGGATACGCAGTATTTT,CSVDIGTGGSADTQYF
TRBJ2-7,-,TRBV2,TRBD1,TGTGCCAGCAGCCCCCGGACAGGGAATAACTTGGTAGCCGAGCAGTACTTC,CASSPRTGNNLVAEQYF
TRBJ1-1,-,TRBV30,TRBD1,TGTGCCTGCAGGGGGCTAGCCACTGAAGCTTTCTTT,CACRGLATEAFF
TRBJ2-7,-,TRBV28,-,TGTGCCAGCAGTTTGGGGGGGCTAACCAAAATAAGCTCCTACGAGCAGTACTTC,CASSLGGLTKISSYEQYF
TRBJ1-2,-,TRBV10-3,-,TGTGCCATCGGGGACATCTATGGCTACACCTTC,CAIGDIYGYTF
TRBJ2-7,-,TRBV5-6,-,TGTGCCAGCAGCCTCCGGCCAGGCTCCTACGAGCAGTACTTC,CASSLRPGSYEQYF
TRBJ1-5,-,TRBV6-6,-,TGTGCCAGCAGTCTACTCCGGGGAAATCAGCCCCAGCATTTT,CASSLLRGNQPQHF
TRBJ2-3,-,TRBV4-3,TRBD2,TGCGCCAGCAGCCAAGAAACGAGCGGGATACGCACAGATACGCAGTATTTT,CASSQETSGIRTDTQYF
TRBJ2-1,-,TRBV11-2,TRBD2,TGTGCCAGCAGCTCGCGTCAATCTAGCGGGGCTGACAATGAGCAGTTCTTC,CASSSRQSSGADNEQFF
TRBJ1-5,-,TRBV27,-,TGTGCCAGCAGTTTATCGGGTCGCGGGCAGCCCCAGCATTTT,CASSLSGRGQPQHF
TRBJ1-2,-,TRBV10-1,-,TGCGCCAGCAGTGAATCGGGCAGGGTCGATGGCTACACCTTC,CASSESGRVDGYTF
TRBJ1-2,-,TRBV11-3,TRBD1,TGTGCCAGCAGCCGCGGACAGGGGGGCTACACCTTC,CASSRGQGGYTF
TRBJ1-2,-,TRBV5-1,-,TGCGCCAGCAAACAAACAGCGACAGCTAACTATGGCTACACCTTC,CASKQTATANYGYTF
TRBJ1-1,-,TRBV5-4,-,TGTGCCAGCAGCCCGGGGGACACTGAAGCTTTCTTT,CASSPGDTEAFF
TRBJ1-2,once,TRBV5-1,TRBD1,TGCGCCAGCAGCGGGACAGGGGAACTCTATGGCTACACCTTC,CASSGTGELYGYTF
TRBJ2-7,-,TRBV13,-,TGTGCCAGCAGCTTAGGTTCTCAGGCCTACGAGCAGTACTTC,CASSLGSQAYEQYF
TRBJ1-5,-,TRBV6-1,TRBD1,TGTGCCAGCAGTGAATGTGGGAGGATACCGGGACAGGAAATCCATAGCAATCAGCCCCAGCATTTT,CASSECGRIPGQEIHSNQPQHF
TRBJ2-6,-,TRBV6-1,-,TGTGCCAGCAGTGGAGGTGACTCTGGGGCCAACGTCCTGACTTTC,CASSGGDSGANVLTF
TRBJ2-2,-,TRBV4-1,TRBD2,TGCGCCAGCAGCCAAGTGCGTGGCGGGAGTGGTGTACTCGGGGAGCTGTTTTTT,CASSQVRGGSGVLGELFF
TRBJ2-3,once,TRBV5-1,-,TGCGCCAGCAGCTTGGGGCCTCCGACTAAGACAGATACGCAGTATTTT,CASSLGPPTKTDTQYF
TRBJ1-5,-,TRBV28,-,TGTGCCAGCAGTTCACAGGTGTCATGGAGTGAGGGCAATCAGCCCCAGCATTTT,CASSSQVSWSEGNQPQHF
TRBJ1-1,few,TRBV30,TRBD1,TGTGCCTGGGCTAGGGGGCGAAATGAAGCTTTCTTT,CAWARGRNEAFF
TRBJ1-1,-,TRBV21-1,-,TGTGCCAGCAGCAACCCTGCGACAACGGATGAAGCTTTCTTT,CASSNPATTDEAFF
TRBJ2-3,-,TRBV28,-,TGTGCCAGCAGTTTACTACGACTCACTAGAACCATTGGAGATACGCAGTATTTT,CASSLLRLTRTIGDTQYF
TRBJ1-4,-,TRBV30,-,TGTGCCTGGAGTGGTCAGGGAGGCGAAAAACTGTTTTTT,CAWSGQGGEKLFF
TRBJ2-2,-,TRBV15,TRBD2,TGTGCCACCAGCAGAGATCCCGTGACTAGCGGGACGAACACCGGGGAGCTGTTTTTT,CATSRDPVTSGTNTGELFF
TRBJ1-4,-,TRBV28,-,TGTGCCAGCAGTTTCTTCCCTCGAACGCTAAATGAAAAACTGTTTTTT,CASSFFPRTLNEKLFF
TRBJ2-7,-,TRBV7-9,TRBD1,TGTGCCAGCAGCTTTGACAGGGCACGCGAGCAGTACTTC,CASSFDRAREQYF
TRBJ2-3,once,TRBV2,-,TGTGCCAGCAACCGAGGGAGAGAATGGATGACAGATACGCAGTATTTT,CASNRGREWMTDTQYF
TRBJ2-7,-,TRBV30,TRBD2,TGTGCCTGGACCCCGGATAGGGTAGCGGGAGATTACGAGCAGTACTTC,CAWTPDRVAGDYEQYF